The 30 T cell receptor beta chains reported below all come from one sample, sequenced in a study of OX40 agonist ivuxolimab in advanced cancers. Profiled with immunoSEQ multiplex PCR; TCRdb holds only in-frame clones, not every one. The table includes 55,000 to 60,000 clones, 80% to 90% detected once. The source was CD4+ or CD8+ T cells sorted from blood, collected in a trial of the OX40 agonist ivuxolimab. The source of these receptors is an adult with an advanced solid tumor such as melanoma, head and neck, liver or kidney cancer.

The chain is built from TRBV11-2 and TRBJ2-7, with D possibly being TRBD1 (5 bases). The germline CDR1 and CDR2 sequences are SGHAT and FQNNGV. The CDR3 length is 14 residues. V was trimmed by 6 bases and J by 5 bases, leaving 17 bases between them. In DNA form, the CDR3 reads TGTGCCAGCAGTGCAGGACATACCAGGCACGAGCAGTACTTC. It specifies CASSAGHTRHEQYF.

The rearrangement joins TRBV29-1 to TRBJ1-4; TRBD1 matches at 11 bases. J was trimmed by 8 bases and V by 2 bases; bases with no gene match: 7. CDR3 length: 15 residues. Germline values: CDR1 SQVTM, CDR2 ANQGSEA. This CDR3 reads CSVESGQGEGEKLFF. The CDR3 bases are TGCAGCGTTGAATCGGGACAGGGGGAGGGAGAAAAACTGTTTTTT.

V and J are TRBV19 and TRBJ2-7; 10 nucleotides align to TRBD1. Germline-derived CDR1 and CDR2 are LNHDA and SQIVND (reference sequence). The CDR3 is made up of 14 amino acids. V shed 5 bases and J 7 bases; nucleotides not matched to a gene: 8. The CDR3: CASSPGTGAREQYF. CDR3 sequence (DNA): TGTGCCAGTAGTCCCGGGACAGGGGCAAGAGAGCAGTACTTC.

The chain uses TRBV19 and TRBJ2-7, with TRBD2 matching over 13 bases. CDR3 length equals 20 residues. Germline CDR1 reads LNHDA; CDR2 reads SQIVND (reference sequence). V gave up 3 bases and J gave up 2 bases; unmatched junction bases: 16. The CDR3 protein is CASSILTSGRASECAYEQYF. The CDR3 coding sequence is TGTGCCAGTAGTATCCTAACTAGCGGGAGGGCCTCTGAGTGCGCCTACGAGCAGTACTTC.

The chain joins TRBV18 to TRBJ2-6; D not certain. Deletions cut 3 bases from V and 0 bases from J, with 6 bases between. The CDR3 length is 15 residues. Per the germline V gene, CDR1 is KGHSH and CDR2 is LQKENI. CDR3 sequence reads: CASSPATSGANVLTF. CDR3 nucleotide sequence: TGTGCCAGCTCACCTGCGACCTCTGGGGCCAACGTCCTGACTTTC.

In this sample, this clone turned up a few times. The chain joins TRBV7-8 to TRBJ1-3; D unclear. The CDR3 is made up of 12 amino acids. Trimming took 5 bases from V and 8 from J, leaving 10 bases between them. CDR1 and CDR2 from the germline V gene are SGHVS and FQNEAQ. CDR3 amino acids: CASSPEEDTIYF. The CDR3 nucleotides are TGTGCCAGCAGCCCGGAGGAGGACACCATATATTTT. Full variable domain (missing parts from reference TRBV7-8 and TRBJ1-3): GAGVSQSPRYKVAKRGQDVALRCDPISGHVSLFWYQQALGQGPEFLTYFQNEAQLDKSGLPSDRFFAERPEGSVSTLKIQRTQQEDSAVYLCASSPEEDTIYFGEGSWLTVV.

V gene TRBV5-1 combines with J gene TRBJ2-3; no reliable D call. Germline CDR1 SGHRS, CDR2 YFSETQ. The CDR3 covers 15 residues. Trimming stripped 0 bases from V and 0 bases from J, with 8 bases between. CDR3 DNA: TGCGCCAGCAGCTTGGTCGAGACTAGCACAGATACGCAGTATTTT. Translated: CASSLVETSTDTQYF.

The chain uses TRBV30 and TRBJ1-4; unclear D gene. Germline CDR1 GTSNPN, CDR2 SVGIG (reference sequence). With 5 bases removed from V and 2 bases from J, the gap between germline ends came to 6 bases. CDR3 size: 12 residues. In DNA form, the CDR3 reads TGTGCCTGGGGAGTTACTAATGAAAAACTGTTTTTT. Residues: CAWGVTNEKLFF.

Regarding this clone: This sample also contains other DNA sequences that code for the same CDR3. The rearrangement uses TRBV6-5 and TRBJ2-1; unclear D gene. In germline, CDR1 is MNHEY, CDR2 SVGAGI. The CDR3 length is 14 residues. Trimming cost V 2 bases and J 5 bases, with 10 bases left between them. CDR3 in DNA: TGTGCCAGCAGTTACGATAGGCATCACAATGAGCAGTTCTTC. The encoded protein is CASSYDRHHNEQFF.

The chain uses TRBV29-1 and TRBJ2-7; perhaps D is TRBD1 or TRBD2 (5 bases each). Trimming left V 6 bases short and J 0 bases short, with 9 bases between. The CDR3 is made up of 12 amino acids. Germline V gene sequence: CDR1 SQVTM, CDR2 ANQGSEA. The CDR3 DNA reads as TGCAGCGTCGCCGGGGCCTCCTACGAGCAGTACTTC. It encodes CSVAGASYEQYF.

The chain is built from TRBV7-9 and TRBJ2-3; 10 nucleotides match TRBD2. J lost 2 bases, V lost 5 bases, and 4 bases had no gene match. This CDR3 region has 15 residues. Looked up from germline, CDR1 is SEHNR and CDR2 is FQNEAQ (reference sequence). CDR3 nucleotides: TGTGCCAGCAGCCCGGGACTAGCGAACACAGATACGCAGTATTTT. This gives the protein CASSPGLANTDTQYF.

A few counts support this clone. DNA of the CDR3: TGTGCCAGCAGTGACGTTTATCGCACTGAAGCTTTCTTT. This codes for CASSDVYRTEAFF. The chain joins TRBV27 to TRBJ1-1; D is unresolved. The CDR3 is 13 amino acids. Looked up from germline, CDR1 is MNHEY and CDR2 is SMNVEV (reference sequence). V lost 5 bases to trimming and J lost 4 bases, with 11 bases between them.

This clone was seen just once. The genes are TRBV28 and TRBJ2-7; maybe TRBD1 (6 bases). Germline V gene data show CDR1 as MDHEN and CDR2 as SYDVKM. V was cut by 5 bases and J by 4 bases, with 9 bases left in between. The CDR3 has 12 amino acids. The CDR3, as DNA: TGTGCCAGCAGTATACAGGGTTACGAGCAGTACTTC. As protein: CASSIQGYEQYF.

This rearrangement joins TRBV11-2 to TRBJ2-7, with D hard to call. CDR3 size: 14 residues. Trimming stripped 5 bases from V and 3 bases from J, with 14 bases between. Germline V gives CDR1 SGHAT, CDR2 FQNNGV. This CDR3 is CASSARPRLYEQYF. CDR3 bases: TGTGCCAGCAGCGCCCGGCCCAGGCTCTACGAGCAGTACTTC.

V is TRBV7-3 and J is TRBJ2-3; no clear D gene. CDR3 length: 13 amino acids. Trimming removed 2 bases from V and 0 bases from J, with 3 bases in between. Germline V lookup: CDR1 SGHTA, CDR2 FQGTGA. CDR3 loop: CASSLWSTDTQYF. The CDR3, as DNA: TGTGCCAGCAGCTTATGGAGCACAGATACGCAGTATTTT.

The genes are TRBV6-5 and TRBJ2-1; D remains ambiguous. Germline V lookup: CDR1 MNHEY, CDR2 SVGAGI. The CDR3 length is 16 residues. V lost 0 bases to trimming and J lost 4 bases, with 13 bases between them. CDR3 sequence (DNA): TGTGCCAGCAGTTACTCGAATTCTAAGGCATACAATGAGCAGTTCTTC. It yields the protein CASSYSNSKAYNEQFF.

The J gene is TRBJ2-7, the V gene TRBV6-5; TRBD1 agrees at 9 bases. The junction had 7 bases not matched to a gene; V was cut back by 4 bases and J by 3 bases. Germline CDR1 MNHEY, CDR2 SVGAGI. The CDR3 sequence is 15 residues long. The CDR3 is CASSLDRGLVYEQYF. The DNA for the CDR3 is TGTGCCAGCAGTTTGGACAGGGGATTGGTCTACGAGCAGTACTTC.

The chain's CDR3 is CASSEGTGVPYEQYF. The CDR3 nucleotides are TGCGCCAGCAGTGAGGGGACAGGGGTTCCCTACGAGCAGTACTTC. The genes are TRBV10-1 and TRBJ2-7; 10 bases fit TRBD1. The V gene end was trimmed by 2 bases and the J gene end by 2 bases; junction bases not matched to a gene: 3. CDR1 is WNHNN, CDR2 SYGVQD, per germline (reference sequence). The CDR3 runs 15 residues.

This clone was seen more than once but under ten times. The chain is built from TRBV5-4 and TRBJ2-5; 9 nucleotides align to TRBD2. CDR1 is SGHNT, CDR2 YYREEE, per germline (reference sequence). Losses at the gene ends were 3 bases for V and 4 bases for J; bases not matched to a gene: 10. This CDR3 is 16 amino acids long. The CDR3: CASSSPHSGSGETQYF. DNA of the CDR3: TGTGCCAGCAGCTCGCCCCATAGCGGGAGCGGAGAGACCCAGTACTTC.

The chain combines TRBV7-9 with TRBJ2-1; tentative D call: TRBD2 (6 bases). Per germline, CDR1 SEHNR and CDR2 FQNEAQ (reference sequence). The CDR3 runs to 14 residues. The germline V and J ends were trimmed by 0 bases and 10 bases, with 13 bases remaining between them. DNA for the CDR3: TGTGCCAGCAGCTTAGCTTATAGGCGGGACGAGCAGTTCTTC. As protein: CASSLAYRRDEQFF. Together with reference TRBV7-9 and TRBJ2-1, the CDR3 gives the full variable domain: DTGVSQNPRHKITKRGQNVTFRCDPISEHNRLYWYRQTLGQGPEFLTYFQNEAQLEKSRLLSDRFSAERPKGSFSTLEIQRTEQGDSAMYLCASSLAYRRDEQFFGPGTRLTVL.

The rearrangement joins TRBV15 to TRBJ2-3; D call uncertain. Germline CDR1 LNHNV, CDR2 YYDKDF (reference sequence). The CDR3 has 14 residues. Between the trimmed V and J ends, which lost 0 bases and 3 bases, there was a span of 7 bases. The CDR3 loop is CATSRDLGTDTQYF. In DNA, the CDR3 is TGTGCCACCAGCAGAGATTTAGGGACAGATACGCAGTATTTT.

The chain combines TRBV19 with TRBJ1-4; D gene uncertain. With 2 bases removed from V and 13 bases from J, the gap between germline ends came to 17 bases. Germline-derived CDR1 and CDR2 are LNHDA and SQIVND (reference sequence). The CDR3 is 14 amino acids. The CDR3 loop is CASSISGLPGGLFF. In nucleotides, the CDR3 is TGTGCCAGTAGTATAAGTGGCTTACCCGGAGGACTGTTTTTT.

The chain combines TRBV11-2 with TRBJ2-7, with D possibly matching TRBD2 (5 bases). Germline CDR1 reads SGHAT; CDR2 reads FQNNGV. This CDR3 has 15 amino acids. Trimming removed 0 bases at V and 3 bases at J, with 12 bases between. CDR3 in amino acids: CASSLDFTAGYEQYF. CDR3 in DNA: TGTGCCAGCAGCTTAGATTTTACGGCGGGCTACGAGCAGTACTTC.

A remark on this clone: Relative to the germline gene, one junction end is altered; a read error may explain this. This sequence joins TRBV7-7 and TRBJ2-5; the D gene is possibly TRBD1 (7 bases). The germline V gene has CDR1 SSHAT and CDR2 FNYEAQ (reference sequence). The CDR3 runs to 14 residues. The CDR3 here is CASSNQGGQETQYF. The CDR3 bases are TGTGCTAGCAGCAATCAGGGGGGCCAAGAGACCCAGTACTTC. The complete variable domain, with remaining parts taken from reference TRBV7-7 and TRBJ2-5, reads GAGVSQSPRYKVTKRGQDVTLRCDPISSHATLYWYQQALGQGPEFLTYFNYEAQPDKSGLPSDRFSAERPEGSISTLTIQRTEQRDSAMYRCASSNQGGQETQYFGPGTRLLVL.

The V call is TRBV11-1, the J call TRBJ2-3; no clear D gene. The CDR3 has 13 residues. The ends were cut back, 5 bases at V and 4 bases at J, with 10 bases in the middle. Germline CDR1 is SGHAT and CDR2 is FQDESV (reference sequence). The CDR3 DNA reads as TGTGCCAGCAGCCCGAATTCCCCAGATACGCAGTATTTT. Translating it yields CASSPNSPDTQYF. The full variable domain, rest sourced from reference TRBV11-1 and TRBJ2-3, is EAEVAQSPRYKITEKSQAVAFWCDPISGHATLYWYRQILGQGPELLVQFQDESVVDDSQLPKDRFSAERLKGVDSTLKIQPAELGDSAMYLCASSPNSPDTQYFGPGTRLTVL.

The chain couples TRBV7-3 to TRBJ2-1, with 9 positions matching TRBD2. Losses at the gene ends were 5 bases for V and 8 bases for J; bases not matched to a gene: 13. CDR1 is SGHTA and CDR2 is FQGTGA in the germline V gene. This CDR3 spans 16 amino acids. In nucleotides, the CDR3 is TGTGCCAGCAGCCTAGGACTAGCGCTAGGAATCGATGAGCAGTTCTTC. Amino acids: CASSLGLALGIDEQFF.

This sequence joins TRBV7-9 and TRBJ1-2, with 7 bases that match TRBD1. CDR1 is SEHNR and CDR2 is FQNEAQ in the germline V gene (reference sequence). The CDR3 extends over 13 amino acids. V was pared by 5 bases and J by 8 bases, with 8 bases of the junction left unmatched. Here the CDR3 reads CASSPTGVGGYTF. CDR3 nucleotides: TGTGCCAGCAGCCCTACAGGGGTAGGCGGCTACACCTTC.

This clone appeared once. V gene TRBV7-9 combines with J gene TRBJ1-1; no definite D call. V was trimmed by 4 bases and J by 3 bases, leaving 9 bases between them. This CDR3 contains 13 residues. Germline-derived CDR1 and CDR2 are SEHNR and FQNEAQ (reference sequence). The CDR3 region is CASSSHEDTEAFF. CDR3 DNA: TGTGCCAGCAGCTCACATGAGGACACTGAAGCTTTCTTT.

This clone was recorded only once. The genes are TRBV11-2 and TRBJ2-7; TRBD1 matches at 9 bases. Germline assignment: CDR1 SGHAT and CDR2 FQNNGV. V lost 6 bases, J lost 2 bases, and 5 bases stayed unmatched. The CDR3 is made up of 14 amino acids. For the CDR3, the DNA is TGTGCCAGCAGAAGGGACAGGGAACCCTACGAGCAGTACTTC. Protein sequence: CASRRDREPYEQYF.

The genes are TRBV18 and TRBJ1-2; no clear D. The CDR3 runs to 13 residues. The germline V gene has CDR1 KGHSH and CDR2 LQKENI. Trimming took off 6 bases at V and 1 base at J, with 9 bases between the two ends. CDR3 in DNA: TGTGCCAGCTCCCTCGAGAGTAACTATGGCTACACCTTC. Translation gives CASSLESNYGYTF.